This entry describes one T cell receptor (beta chain). This sample stems from a study of OX40 agonist ivuxolimab in advanced cancers. The method was immunoSEQ multiplex PCR; TCRdb's version includes in-frame clones alone and lacks a portion of them. The sample carries tens of thousands of clones, about 89% recorded once. The CDR3 has 15 residues. CDR1 and CDR2 (germline): SGHKS, YYEKEE (reference sequence). V was cut by 3 bases and J by 1 base, with 13 bases left in between. The chain has TRBV5-5 and TRBJ1-2; a possible D gene is TRBD1 (5 bases). Sequencing used CD4+ or CD8+ T cells sorted from blood, obtained in a trial of the OX40 agonist ivuxolimab. The clonotype originates from an adult with an advanced solid tumor such as melanoma, head and neck, liver or kidney cancer. The CDR3 reads CASSWTWDRNYGYTF. The CDR3 nucleotides read TGTGCCAGCAGCTGGACCTGGGACCGTAACTATGGCTACACCTTC.